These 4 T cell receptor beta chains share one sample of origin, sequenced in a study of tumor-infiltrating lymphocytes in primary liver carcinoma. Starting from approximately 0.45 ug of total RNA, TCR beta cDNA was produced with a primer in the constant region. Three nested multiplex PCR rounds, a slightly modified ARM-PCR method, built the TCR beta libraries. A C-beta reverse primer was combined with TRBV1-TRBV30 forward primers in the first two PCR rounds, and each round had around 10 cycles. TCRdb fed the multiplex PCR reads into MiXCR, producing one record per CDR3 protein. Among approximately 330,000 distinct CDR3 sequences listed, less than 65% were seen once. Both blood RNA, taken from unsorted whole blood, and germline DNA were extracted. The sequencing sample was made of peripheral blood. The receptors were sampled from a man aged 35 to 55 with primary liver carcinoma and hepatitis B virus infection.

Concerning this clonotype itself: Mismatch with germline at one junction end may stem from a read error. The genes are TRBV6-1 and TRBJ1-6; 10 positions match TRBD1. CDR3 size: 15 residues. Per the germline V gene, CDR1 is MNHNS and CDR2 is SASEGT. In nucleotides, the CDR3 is TGTGCCAGCATAGCCGGGACAGGGGCTCGGTCACTCCTCCACTTT. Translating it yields CASIAGTGARSLLHF.

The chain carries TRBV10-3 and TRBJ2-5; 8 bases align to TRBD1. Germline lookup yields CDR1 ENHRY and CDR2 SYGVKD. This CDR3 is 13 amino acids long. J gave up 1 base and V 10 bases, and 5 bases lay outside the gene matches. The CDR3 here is CATDRGFQETQYF. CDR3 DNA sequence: TGTGCCACTGACAGGGGTTTCCAAGAGACCCAGTACTTC.

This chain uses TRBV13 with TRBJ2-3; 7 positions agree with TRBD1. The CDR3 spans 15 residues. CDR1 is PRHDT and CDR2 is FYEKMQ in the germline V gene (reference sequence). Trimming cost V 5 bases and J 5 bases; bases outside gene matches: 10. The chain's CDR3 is CASSPSGTAGDTQYF. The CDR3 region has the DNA TGTGCCAGCAGCCCGTCCGGGACAGCAGGAGATACGCAGTATTTT.

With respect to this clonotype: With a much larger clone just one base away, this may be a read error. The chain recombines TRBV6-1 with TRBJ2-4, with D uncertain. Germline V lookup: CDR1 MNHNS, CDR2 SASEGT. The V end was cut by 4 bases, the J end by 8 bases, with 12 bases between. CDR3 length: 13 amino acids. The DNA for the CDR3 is TGTGCCAGCAGTGGCTATGGGTGTGACATTCAGTACTTC. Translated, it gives CASSGYGCDIQYF.